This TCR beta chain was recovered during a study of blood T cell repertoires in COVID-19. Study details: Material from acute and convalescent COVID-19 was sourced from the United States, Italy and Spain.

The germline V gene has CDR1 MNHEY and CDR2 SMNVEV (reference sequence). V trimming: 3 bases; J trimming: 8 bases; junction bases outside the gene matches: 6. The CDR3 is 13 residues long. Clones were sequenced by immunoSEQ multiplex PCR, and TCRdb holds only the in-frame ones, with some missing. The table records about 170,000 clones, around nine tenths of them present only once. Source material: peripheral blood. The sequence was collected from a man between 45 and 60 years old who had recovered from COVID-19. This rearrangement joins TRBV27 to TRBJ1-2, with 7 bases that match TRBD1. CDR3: CASSFRQGRGYTF. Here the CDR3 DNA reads TGTGCCAGCAGTTTTCGACAGGGTAGGGGCTACACCTTC.